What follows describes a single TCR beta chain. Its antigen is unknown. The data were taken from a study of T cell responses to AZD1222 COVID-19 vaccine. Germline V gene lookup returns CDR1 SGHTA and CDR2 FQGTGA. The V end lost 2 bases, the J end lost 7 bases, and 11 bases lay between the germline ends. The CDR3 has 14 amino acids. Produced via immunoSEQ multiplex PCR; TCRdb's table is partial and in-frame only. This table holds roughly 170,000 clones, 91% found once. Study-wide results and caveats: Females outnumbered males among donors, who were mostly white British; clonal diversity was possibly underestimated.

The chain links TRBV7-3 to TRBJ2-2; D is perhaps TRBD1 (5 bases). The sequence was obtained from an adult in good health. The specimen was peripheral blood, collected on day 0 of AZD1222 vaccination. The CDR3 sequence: CASSLGQGVGELFF. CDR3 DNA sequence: TGTGCCAGCAGCTTAGGCCAGGGCGTCGGGGAGCTGTTTTTT. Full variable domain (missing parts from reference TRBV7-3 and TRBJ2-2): GAGVSQTPSNKVTEKGKYVELRCDPISGHTALYWYRQSLGQGPEFLIYFQGTGAADDSGLPNDRFFAVRPEGSVSTLKIQRTERGDSAVYLCASSLGQGVGELFFGEGSRLTVL.